This entry lists 13 T cell receptor beta chains sequenced from one sample in a study of control samples from healthy donors and cancer patients. Profiled with immunoSEQ multiplex PCR; TCRdb holds only in-frame clones, not every one. Among approximately 120,000 clones listed, around 89% were seen once. The source material was blood. The origin of the receptors is a woman in her forties or fifties in good health.

CDR3 in amino acids: CASSLVFRPTYEQYV. CDR3 nucleotide sequence: TGTGCCAGCAGCTTGGTGTTCCGCCCGACCTACGAGCAGTACGTC. The rearrangement links TRBV5-6 to TRBJ2-7, with D uncertain. CDR1 is SGHDT, CDR2 YYEEEE, per germline. The CDR3 spans 15 residues. V was pared by 0 bases and J by 2 bases, with 12 bases between.

The V call is TRBV7-9, the J call TRBJ1-5; D remains ambiguous. Between the trimmed V and J ends, which lost 5 bases and 1 base, there was a span of 15 bases. Per germline, CDR1 SEHNR and CDR2 FQNEAQ (reference sequence). CDR3 length equals 16 residues. The CDR3 is CASSKFGGLSNQPQHF. DNA of the CDR3: TGTGCCAGCAGCAAATTCGGAGGGTTGAGCAATCAGCCCCAGCATTTT.

This clone was counted a single time. The J gene is TRBJ2-1, the V gene TRBV19; 7 nucleotides match TRBD1. V dropped 4 bases and J dropped 3; count of bases not matched to a gene: 6. There are 15 residues in the CDR3. Per germline, CDR1 LNHDA and CDR2 SQIVND (reference sequence). The CDR3 is CASSTTQGDYNEQFF. The CDR3 coding sequence is TGTGCCAGTAGTACCACTCAGGGGGACTACAATGAGCAGTTCTTC. The complete variable domain, with remaining parts taken from reference TRBV19 and TRBJ2-1, reads DGGITQSPKYLFRKEGQNVTLSCEQNLNHDAMYWYRQDPGQGLRLIYYSQIVNDFQKGDIAEGYSVSREKKESFPLTVTSAQKNPTAFYLCASSTTQGDYNEQFFGPGTRLTVL.

The chain is built from TRBV5-4 and TRBJ2-7, with D maybe TRBD2 (6 bases). Trimming stripped 1 base from V and 7 bases from J, with 15 bases between. This CDR3 spans 14 amino acids. The germline V gene encodes CDR1 SGHNT and CDR2 YYREEE (reference sequence). The DNA of the CDR3 is TGTGCCAGCAGCTTGCAAGGGACTTCGGGGGAGCAGTACTTC. This codes for CASSLQGTSGEQYF. The whole variable domain, remainder taken from reference TRBV5-4 and TRBJ2-7, is ETGVTQSPTHLIKTRGQQVTLRCSSQSGHNTVSWYQQALGQGPQFIFQYYREEENGRGNFPPRFSGLQFPNYSSELNVNALELDDSALYLCASSLQGTSGEQYFGPGTRLTVT.

This clone has only one observation. This chain links TRBV9 with TRBJ2-3; possible D gene TRBD2, 7 bases. This CDR3 contains 17 residues. V was cut by 2 bases and J by 3 bases, with 19 bases left in between. Germline CDR1 and CDR2: SGDLS and YYNGEE. The CDR3: CASSVLEGGRATDTQYF. The CDR3 DNA reads as TGTGCCAGCAGCGTCTTGGAAGGGGGGAGGGCTACAGATACGCAGTATTTT.

The chain carries TRBV6-6 and TRBJ1-2; maybe TRBD1 (6 bases). This CDR3 comprises 18 residues. The germline CDR1 and CDR2 sequences are MNHNY and SVGAGI (reference sequence). V lost 5 bases to trimming and J lost 4 bases, with 26 bases between them. The CDR3 region is CASSPTDRWRSSTYGYTF. The CDR3 nucleotides read TGTGCCAGCAGTCCAACCGACAGGTGGCGGTCAAGTACCTATGGCTACACCTTC.

J is TRBJ1-1 and V is TRBV7-3; no firm D call. Germline-derived CDR1 and CDR2 are SGHTA and FQGTGA. V lost 7 bases, J lost 3 bases, and 21 bases lay in between. This CDR3 region has 16 residues. This CDR3 is CASMRELRSTHTEAFF. CDR3 in DNA: TGTGCCAGCATGCGTGAGTTACGGTCCACGCACACTGAAGCTTTCTTT.

The genes are TRBV5-8 and TRBJ2-1, with D perhaps TRBD2 (6 bases). Trimming cost V 2 bases and J 2 bases, with 11 bases left between them. The germline V gene encodes CDR1 SGHTS and CDR2 YDEGEE. CDR3 length: 15 residues. CDR3: CASSLPGVTYNEQFF. The CDR3 DNA reads TGTGCCAGCAGCTTACCGGGAGTTACCTACAATGAGCAGTTCTTC.

This chain joins TRBV30 and TRBJ2-7, with 9 bases lining up with TRBD1. V was clipped by 3 bases and J by 0 bases; unmatched bases: 12. Germline CDR1 and CDR2: GTSNPN and SVGIG (reference sequence). This CDR3 comprises 17 residues. The DNA for the CDR3 is TGTGCCTGGAGCCTGGGACAGGGTCGCCCCAGCTCCTACGAGCAGTACTTC. Amino acids: CAWSLGQGRPSSYEQYF.

The table lists this clone with a count of one. The chain joins TRBV4-3 to TRBJ2-3; TRBD2 agrees at 8 bases. V trimming: 0 bases; J trimming: 8 bases; junction bases outside the gene matches: 16. Germline V CDR1 and CDR2: LGHNA, YSLEER. The CDR3 totals 18 residues. The CDR3 sequence is CASSQDTLPAGVLVTQYF. The CDR3 bases are TGCGCCAGCAGCCAAGACACATTGCCAGCGGGAGTATTAGTTACGCAGTATTTT.

The chain has TRBV11-2 and TRBJ2-1; D call uncertain. The germline gives CDR1 SGHAT, CDR2 FQNNGV. CDR3 length: 15 residues. Trimming took off 1 base at V and 3 bases at J, with 10 bases between the two ends. CDR3 sequence reads: CASSLAIGNYNEQFF. CDR3 in DNA: TGTGCCAGCAGCTTAGCTATAGGGAACTACAATGAGCAGTTCTTC.

A note on this clone: At one of its ends the junction is not consistent with the germline gene, which may arise from a read error. The J gene is TRBJ2-3, the V gene TRBV4-3, with 8 bases aligning to TRBD1. Germline CDR1 and CDR2: LGHNA and YSLEER. CDR3 length: 13 residues. CDR3 loop: CASSQGGTGTQYF. The CDR3 DNA reads TGCGCCAGCAGCCAAGGAGGGACAGGTACGCAGTATTTT.

This chain connects TRBV7-7 to TRBJ2-3, with 7 bases fitting TRBD2. The V segment lost 3 bases and the J segment 6 bases; nucleotides outside the gene matches: 6. From germline, CDR1 is SSHAT and CDR2 FNYEAQ (reference sequence). The CDR3 is made up of 14 amino acids. CDR3 in amino acids: CASSLTGGSDTQYF. The CDR3 nucleotides read TGTGCCAGCAGCTTGACCGGGGGGAGTGATACGCAGTATTTT.